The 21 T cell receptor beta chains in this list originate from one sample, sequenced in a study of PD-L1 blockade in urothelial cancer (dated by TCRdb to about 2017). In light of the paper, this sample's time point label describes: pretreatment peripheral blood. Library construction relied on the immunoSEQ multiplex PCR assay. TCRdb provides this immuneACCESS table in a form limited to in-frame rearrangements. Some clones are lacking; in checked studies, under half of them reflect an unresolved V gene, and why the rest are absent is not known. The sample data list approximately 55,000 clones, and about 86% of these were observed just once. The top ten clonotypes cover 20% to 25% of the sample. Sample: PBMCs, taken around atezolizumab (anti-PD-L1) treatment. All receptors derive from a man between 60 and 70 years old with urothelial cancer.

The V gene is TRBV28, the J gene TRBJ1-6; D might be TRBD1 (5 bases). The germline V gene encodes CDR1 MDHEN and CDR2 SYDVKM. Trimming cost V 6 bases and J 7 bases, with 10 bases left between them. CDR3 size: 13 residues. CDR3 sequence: CASRGPLNSPLHF. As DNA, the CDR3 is TGTGCCAGCAGGGGGCCCTTGAATTCACCCCTCCACTTT. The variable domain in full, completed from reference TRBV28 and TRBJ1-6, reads DVKVTQSSRYLVKRTGEKVFLECVQDMDHENMFWYRQDPGLGLRLIYFSYDVKMKEKGDIPEGYSVSREKKERFSLILESASTNQTSMYLCASRGPLNSPLHFGNGTRLTVT.

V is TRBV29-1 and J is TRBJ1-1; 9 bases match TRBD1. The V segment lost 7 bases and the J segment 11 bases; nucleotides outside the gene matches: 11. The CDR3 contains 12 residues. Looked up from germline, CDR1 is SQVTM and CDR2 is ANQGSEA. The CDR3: CSARRTGEEAFF. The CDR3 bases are TGCAGCGCCCGGAGGACAGGGGAAGAGGCTTTCTTT. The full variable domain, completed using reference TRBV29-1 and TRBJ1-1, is SAVISQKPSRDICQRGTSLTIQCQVDSQVTMMFWYRQQPGQSLTLIATANQGSEATYESGFVIDKFPISRPNLTFSTLTVSNMSPEDSSIYLCSARRTGEEAFFGQGTRLTVV.

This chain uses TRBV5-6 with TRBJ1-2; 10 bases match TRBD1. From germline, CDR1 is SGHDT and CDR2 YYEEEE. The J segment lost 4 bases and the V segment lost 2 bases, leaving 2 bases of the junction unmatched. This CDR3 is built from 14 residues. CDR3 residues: CASSFGQGVYGYTF. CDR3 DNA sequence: TGTGCCAGCAGCTTTGGACAGGGGGTCTATGGCTACACCTTC.

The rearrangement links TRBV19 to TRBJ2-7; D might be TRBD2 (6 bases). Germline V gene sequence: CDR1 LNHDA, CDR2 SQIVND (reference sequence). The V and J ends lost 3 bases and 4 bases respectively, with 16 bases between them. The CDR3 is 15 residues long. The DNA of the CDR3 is TGTGCCAGTAGTATGAGAGTGGGACGGGGGTACGAGCAGTACTTC. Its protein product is CASSMRVGRGYEQYF.

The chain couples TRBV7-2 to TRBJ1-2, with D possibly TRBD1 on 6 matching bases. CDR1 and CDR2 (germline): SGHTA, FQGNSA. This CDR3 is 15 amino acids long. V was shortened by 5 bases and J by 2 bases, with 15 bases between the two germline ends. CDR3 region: CASSPQGGVNYGYTF. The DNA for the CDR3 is TGTGCCAGCAGCCCACAAGGGGGGGTGAACTATGGCTACACCTTC.

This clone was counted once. CDR3 DNA sequence: TGTGCCAGCACCGCCAGGGTTAGCTCCTACAATGAGCAGTTCTTC. Translated, it gives CASTARVSSYNEQFF. J is TRBJ2-1 and V is TRBV5-5; D may be TRBD1 (5 bases). Germline V CDR1 and CDR2: SGHKS, YYEKEE (reference sequence). The CDR3 is 15 amino acids. The V gene lost 6 bases and the J gene lost 0 bases, with 13 bases spanning the gap.

DNA for the CDR3: TGTGCCAGCAGCTTTGGACAGGGAACAGATACGCAGTATTTT. Its translation: CASSFGQGTDTQYF. The chain combines TRBV7-2 with TRBJ2-3; 8 bases are a match to TRBD1. The length of the CDR3 is 14 residues. In germline, CDR1 is SGHTA, CDR2 FQGNSA. The junction had 2 bases not matched to a gene; V was cut back by 3 bases and J by 3 bases.

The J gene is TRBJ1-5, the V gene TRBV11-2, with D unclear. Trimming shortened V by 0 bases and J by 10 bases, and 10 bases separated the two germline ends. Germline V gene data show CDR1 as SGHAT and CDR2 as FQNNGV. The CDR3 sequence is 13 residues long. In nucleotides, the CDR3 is TGTGCCAGCAGCTTAGATGGGAGGTTCCCCCAGCATTTT. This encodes CASSLDGRFPQHF.

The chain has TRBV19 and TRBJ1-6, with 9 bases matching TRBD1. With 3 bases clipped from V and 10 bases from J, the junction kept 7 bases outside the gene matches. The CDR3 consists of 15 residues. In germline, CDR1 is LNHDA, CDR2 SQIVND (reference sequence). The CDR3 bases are TGTGCCAGTAGTATCACGGGACAGGGAGACTCACCCCTCCACTTT. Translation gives CASSITGQGDSPLHF.

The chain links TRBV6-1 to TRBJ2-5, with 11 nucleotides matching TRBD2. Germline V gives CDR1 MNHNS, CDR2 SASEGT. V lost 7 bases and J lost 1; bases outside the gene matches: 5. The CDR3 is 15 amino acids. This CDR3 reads CASISGGAAQETQYF. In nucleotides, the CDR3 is TGTGCCAGCATTAGCGGGGGGGCCGCCCAAGAGACCCAGTACTTC.

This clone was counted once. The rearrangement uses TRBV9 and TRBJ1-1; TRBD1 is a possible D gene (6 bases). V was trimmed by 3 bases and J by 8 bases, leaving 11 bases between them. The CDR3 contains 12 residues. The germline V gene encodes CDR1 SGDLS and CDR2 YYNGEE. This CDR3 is CASSAGTKEAFF. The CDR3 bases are TGTGCCAGCAGCGCCGGGACAAAAGAAGCTTTCTTT. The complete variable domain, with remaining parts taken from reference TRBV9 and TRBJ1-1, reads DSGVTQTPKHLITATGQRVTLRCSPRSGDLSVYWYQQSLDQGLQFLIQYYNGEERAKGNILERFSAQQFPDLHSELNLSSLELGDSALYFCASSAGTKEAFFGQGTRLTVV.

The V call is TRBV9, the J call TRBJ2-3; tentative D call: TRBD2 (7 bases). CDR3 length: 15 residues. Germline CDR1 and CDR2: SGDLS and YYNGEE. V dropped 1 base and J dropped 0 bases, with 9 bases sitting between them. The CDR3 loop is CASSVSGTSTDTQYF. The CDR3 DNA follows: TGTGCCAGCAGCGTAAGCGGGACAAGCACAGATACGCAGTATTTT.

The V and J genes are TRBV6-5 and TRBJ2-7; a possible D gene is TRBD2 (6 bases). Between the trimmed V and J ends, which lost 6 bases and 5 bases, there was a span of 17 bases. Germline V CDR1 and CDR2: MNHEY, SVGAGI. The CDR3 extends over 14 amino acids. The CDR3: CASRDPRGFNEQYF. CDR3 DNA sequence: TGTGCCAGCAGGGACCCCCGGGGGTTCAACGAGCAGTACTTC.

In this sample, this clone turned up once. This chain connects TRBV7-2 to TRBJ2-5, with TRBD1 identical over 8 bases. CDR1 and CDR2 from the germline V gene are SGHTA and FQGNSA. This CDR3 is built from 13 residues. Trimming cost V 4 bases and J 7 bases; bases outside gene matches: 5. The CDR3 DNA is TGTGCCAGCAGCTCCGGACAGGGCGCGACCCAGTACTTC. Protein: CASSSGQGATQYF.

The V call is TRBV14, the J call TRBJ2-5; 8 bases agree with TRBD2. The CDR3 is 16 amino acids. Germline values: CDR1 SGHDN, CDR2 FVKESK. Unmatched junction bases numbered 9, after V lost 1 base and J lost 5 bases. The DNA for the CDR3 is TGTGCCAGCAGCCAAGGGGCTGGGGCTAGCGGGGAGACCCAGTACTTC. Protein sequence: CASSQGAGASGETQYF. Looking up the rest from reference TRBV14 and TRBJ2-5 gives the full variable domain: EAGVTQFPSHSVIEKGQTVTLRCDPISGHDNLYWYRRVMGKEIKFLLHFVKESKQDESGMPNNRFLAERTGGTYSTLKVQPAELEDSGVYFCASSQGAGASGETQYFGPGTRLLVL.

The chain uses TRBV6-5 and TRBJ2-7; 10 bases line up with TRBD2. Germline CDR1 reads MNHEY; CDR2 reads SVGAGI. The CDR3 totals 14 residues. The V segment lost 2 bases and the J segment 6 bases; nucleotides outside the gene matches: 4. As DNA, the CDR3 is TGTGCCAGCAGTTACGAAGCGGGAGGGGGCGAGCAGTACTTC. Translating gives CASSYEAGGGEQYF.

In DNA form, the CDR3 reads TGTGCCTGGAGAGTATTGGCAGGGGGGACCGGGGAGCTGTTTTTT. Encoded protein: CAWRVLAGGTGELFF. V is TRBV30 and J is TRBJ2-2; a weak D match, TRBD1 (7 bases). There are 15 residues in the CDR3. With 3 bases removed from V and 5 bases from J, the gap between germline ends came to 16 bases. The germline V gene has CDR1 GTSNPN and CDR2 SVGIG (reference sequence).

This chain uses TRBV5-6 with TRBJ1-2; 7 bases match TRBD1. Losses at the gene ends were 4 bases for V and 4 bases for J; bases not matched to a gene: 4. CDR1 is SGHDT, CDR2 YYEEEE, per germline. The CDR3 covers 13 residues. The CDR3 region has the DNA TGTGCCAGCAGCCAAGGGACAGTCTATGGCTACACCTTC. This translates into CASSQGTVYGYTF.

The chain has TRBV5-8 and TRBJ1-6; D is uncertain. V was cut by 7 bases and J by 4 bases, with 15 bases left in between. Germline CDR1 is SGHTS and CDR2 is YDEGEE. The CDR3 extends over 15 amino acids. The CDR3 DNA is TGTGCCAGCGCCTGGGCAGCTTCGTATAATTCACCCCTCCACTTT. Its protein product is CASAWAASYNSPLHF.

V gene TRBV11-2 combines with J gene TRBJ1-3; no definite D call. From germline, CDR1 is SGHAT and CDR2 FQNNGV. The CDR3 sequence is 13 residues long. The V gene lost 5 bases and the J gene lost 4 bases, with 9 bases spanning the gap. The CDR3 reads CASSQSGGNTIYF. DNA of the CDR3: TGTGCCAGCAGCCAAAGTGGCGGAAACACCATATATTTT.

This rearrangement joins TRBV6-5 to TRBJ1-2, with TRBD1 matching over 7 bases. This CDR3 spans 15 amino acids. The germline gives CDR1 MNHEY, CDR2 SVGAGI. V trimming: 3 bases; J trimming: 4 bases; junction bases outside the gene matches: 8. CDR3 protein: CASSYAEGTAYGYTF. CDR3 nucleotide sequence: TGTGCCAGCAGTTATGCGGAAGGGACAGCCTATGGCTACACCTTC.